The TCR beta chain under discussion was sequenced for a study of T-cell reconstitution after alpha-beta-depleted transplantation in children. The TCRbeta library was prepared with unique molecular identifiers. TCRdb reprocessed the PCR reads with MiXCR, giving one entry per CDR3 protein. Of a few hundred thousand distinct CDR3 sequences listed, under 15% are singletons. The sequencing used PBMCs, mostly from graft donor cells, collected 360 days after TCRalphabeta/CD19-depleted stem cell transplant. The receptor was derived from a male patient between 5 and 17 years old who had a stem cell transplant for acute myeloid leukemia, so the T cells may come from the graft donor.

The CDR3 nucleotides read TGTGCCAGCTCACCACTCAGGGGCGCGCGTGACATTCAGTACTTC. Protein sequence: CASSPLRGARDIQYF. J is TRBJ2-4 and V is TRBV18; TRBD1 is a possible D gene (6 bases). This CDR3 has 15 residues. Germline CDR1 and CDR2: KGHSH and LQKENI. The V and J ends lost 1 base and 8 bases respectively, with 15 bases between them.